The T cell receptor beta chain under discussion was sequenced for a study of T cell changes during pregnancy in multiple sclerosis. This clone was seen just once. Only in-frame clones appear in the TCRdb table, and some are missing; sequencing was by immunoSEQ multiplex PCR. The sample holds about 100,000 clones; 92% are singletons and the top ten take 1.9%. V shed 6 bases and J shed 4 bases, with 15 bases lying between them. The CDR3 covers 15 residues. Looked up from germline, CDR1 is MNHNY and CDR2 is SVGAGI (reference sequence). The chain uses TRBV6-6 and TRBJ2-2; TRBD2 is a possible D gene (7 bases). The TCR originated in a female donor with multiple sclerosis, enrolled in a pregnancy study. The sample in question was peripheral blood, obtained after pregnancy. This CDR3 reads CASRIRGGLTGELFF. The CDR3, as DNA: TGTGCCAGCAGGATAAGGGGGGGCCTCACCGGGGAGCTGTTTTTT.